This T cell receptor beta chain originates from a study of OX40 agonist ivuxolimab in advanced cancers. Study summary: Of mixed ages from 23 to 79 and averaging approximately 60 years, the group was about 80% male. Under the entry rules, prior anti-PD-1, anti-PD-L1 or anti-CTLA-4 therapy was allowed, and roughly 39% had some. In three patients, partial responses were observed, one with hepatocellular carcinoma and two with cutaneous melanoma.

This CDR3 is built from 14 residues. The V gene lost 0 bases and the J gene lost 4 bases, with 9 bases spanning the gap. The germline gives CDR1 LNHNV, CDR2 YYDKDF (reference sequence). Profiled with immunoSEQ multiplex PCR; TCRdb holds only in-frame clones, not every one. The table records roughly 70,000 clones, approximately 83% of them present only once. The chain couples TRBV15 to TRBJ1-2; D gene uncertain. This TCR came from an adult with an advanced solid tumor such as melanoma, head and neck, liver or kidney cancer. Sequenced material: CD4+ or CD8+ T cells sorted from blood, taken in a trial of the OX40 agonist ivuxolimab. This CDR3 is CATSRDFVLYGYTF. The CDR3 DNA reads as TGTGCCACCAGCAGAGATTTTGTCCTCTATGGCTACACCTTC.